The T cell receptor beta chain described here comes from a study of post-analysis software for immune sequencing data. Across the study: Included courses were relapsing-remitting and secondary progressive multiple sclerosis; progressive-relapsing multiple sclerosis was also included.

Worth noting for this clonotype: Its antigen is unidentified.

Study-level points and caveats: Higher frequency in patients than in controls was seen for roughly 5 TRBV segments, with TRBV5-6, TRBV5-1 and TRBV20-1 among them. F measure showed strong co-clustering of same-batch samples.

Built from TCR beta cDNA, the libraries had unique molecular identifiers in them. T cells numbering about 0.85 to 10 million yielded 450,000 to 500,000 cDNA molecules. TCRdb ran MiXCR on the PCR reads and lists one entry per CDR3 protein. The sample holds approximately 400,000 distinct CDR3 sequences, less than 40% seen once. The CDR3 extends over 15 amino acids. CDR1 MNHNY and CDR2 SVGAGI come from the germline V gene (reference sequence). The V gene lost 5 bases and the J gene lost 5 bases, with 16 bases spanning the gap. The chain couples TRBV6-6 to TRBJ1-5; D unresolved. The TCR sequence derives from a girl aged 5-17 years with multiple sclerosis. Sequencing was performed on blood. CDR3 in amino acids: CASSPDGRLDQPQHF. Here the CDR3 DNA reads TGTGCCAGCAGTCCCGACGGTAGATTAGATCAGCCCCAGCATTTT.